The rows below give T cell receptor beta chains drawn from one sample of a study of untreated major depressive disorder. The assay was immunoSEQ multiplex PCR, and TCRdb's table has in-frame clones only and misses some. The sample includes 23,000 or so clones, approximately 91% of them seen just once. Source material: CD4+ T cells from PBMCs. Receptor source: a woman aged 30 to 39 with major depressive disorder. CDR3s include the opening cysteine and the closing phenylalanine or tryptophan. D genes are given only for firm matches. For some rows the clone size is stated as once, few or many, or as a class when expanded; others skip it.

d_gene: .; abundance: .; v_gene: TRBV9; j_gene: TRBJ1-2; CDR3aa: CASSVDGEVHGYTF; CDR3nt: TGTGCCAGCAGCGTAGACGGAGAGGTCCATGGCTACACCTTC
d_gene: .; abundance: .; v_gene: TRBV7-3; j_gene: TRBJ2-3; CDR3aa: CASSLTPSDLTDTQYF; CDR3nt: TGTGCCAGCAGCTTAACGCCTAGCGATCTAACAGATACGCAGTATTTT
d_gene: .; abundance: .; v_gene: TRBV7-3; j_gene: TRBJ2-7; CDR3aa: CASSFGPIYEQYF; CDR3nt: TGTGCCAGCAGCTTTGGGCCGATCTACGAGCAGTACTTC
d_gene: .; abundance: .; v_gene: TRBV11-2; j_gene: TRBJ2-5; CDR3aa: CASSPRPQETQYF; CDR3nt: TGTGCCAGCAGCCCGCGACCGCAAGAGACCCAGTACTTC
d_gene: .; abundance: .; v_gene: TRBV6-5; j_gene: TRBJ2-2; CDR3aa: CASSFTRGATGELFF; CDR3nt: TGTGCCAGCAGTTTTACTCGGGGGGCAACCGGGGAGCTGTTTTTT
d_gene: .; abundance: .; v_gene: TRBV7-2; j_gene: TRBJ1-1; CDR3aa: CASSPEGVNTEAFF; CDR3nt: TGTGCCAGCAGCCCAGAAGGGGTGAACACTGAAGCTTTCTTT
d_gene: .; abundance: few; v_gene: TRBV25-1; j_gene: TRBJ2-6; CDR3aa: CASTVRSSGANVLTF; CDR3nt: TGTGCCAGCACGGTTAGGAGCTCTGGGGCCAACGTCCTGACTTTC
d_gene: .; abundance: .; v_gene: TRBV6-5; j_gene: TRBJ2-1; CDR3aa: CASSPNYNEQFF; CDR3nt: TGTGCCAGCAGCCCCAACTACAATGAGCAGTTCTTC
d_gene: TRBD1; abundance: .; v_gene: TRBV12-5; j_gene: TRBJ2-2; CDR3aa: CASGSSGGTGELFF; CDR3nt: TGTGCTAGTGGTTCGTCAGGGGGCACCGGGGAGCTGTTTTTT
d_gene: .; abundance: .; v_gene: TRBV6-1; j_gene: TRBJ1-6; CDR3aa: CASSVAEKALHF; CDR3nt: TGTGCCAGCAGTGTGGCGGAGAAGGCCCTCCACTTT
d_gene: TRBD1; abundance: .; v_gene: TRBV25-1; j_gene: TRBJ1-6; CDR3aa: CASSARDRGPLHF; CDR3nt: TGTGCCAGCAGTGCCCGGGACAGGGGCCCCCTCCACTTT
d_gene: .; abundance: few; v_gene: TRBV5-4; j_gene: TRBJ1-2; CDR3aa: CASSLPGLPFGYTF; CDR3nt: TGTGCCAGCAGCTTACCGGGACTGCCCTTTGGCTACACCTTC
d_gene: TRBD1; abundance: .; v_gene: TRBV5-8; j_gene: TRBJ2-7; CDR3aa: CASSLGTESAYEQYF; CDR3nt: TGTGCCAGCAGCTTAGGGACAGAATCCGCCTACGAGCAGTACTTC
d_gene: TRBD2; abundance: once; v_gene: TRBV7-3; j_gene: TRBJ2-5; CDR3aa: CASSQGLAGRETQYF; CDR3nt: TGTGCCAGCAGCCAAGGACTAGCGGGGCGGGAGACCCAGTACTTC
d_gene: .; abundance: .; v_gene: TRBV28; j_gene: TRBJ2-7; CDR3aa: CASSRGGGPSEQYF; CDR3nt: TGTGCCAGCAGTCGAGGGGGGGGTCCTAGCGAGCAGTACTTC
d_gene: TRBD1; abundance: .; v_gene: TRBV5-1; j_gene: TRBJ1-1; CDR3aa: CASSLRGQGAEAFF; CDR3nt: TGCGCCAGCAGCTTGCGGGGACAGGGAGCTGAAGCTTTCTTT
d_gene: .; abundance: .; v_gene: TRBV7-2; j_gene: TRBJ1-4; CDR3aa: CASSVGGLANEKLFF; CDR3nt: TGTGCCAGCAGCGTGGGGGGGCTGGCTAATGAAAAACTGTTTTTT
d_gene: .; abundance: .; v_gene: TRBV5-1; j_gene: TRBJ2-2; CDR3aa: CASSLETQGTGELFF; CDR3nt: TGCGCCAGCAGCTTGGAAACCCAGGGAACCGGGGAGCTGTTTTTT
d_gene: .; abundance: .; v_gene: TRBV7-2; j_gene: TRBJ1-6; CDR3aa: CASSLAFGGGSPLHF; CDR3nt: TGTGCCAGCAGCTTAGCGTTCGGGGGAGGCTCACCCCTCCACTTT
d_gene: .; abundance: .; v_gene: TRBV7-2; j_gene: TRBJ1-2; CDR3aa: CASSRGTSYGYTF; CDR3nt: TGTGCCAGCAGCCGCGGGACAAGTTATGGCTACACCTTC
d_gene: TRBD2; abundance: .; v_gene: TRBV5-6; j_gene: TRBJ2-5; CDR3aa: CASGRLAGAGETQYF; CDR3nt: TGTGCCAGCGGGAGACTAGCGGGGGCGGGGGAGACCCAGTACTTC
d_gene: .; abundance: .; v_gene: TRBV7-3; j_gene: TRBJ1-1; CDR3aa: CASSLQSRDTEAFF; CDR3nt: TGTGCCAGCAGCTTACAGTCTCGGGACACTGAAGCTTTCTTT
d_gene: TRBD2; abundance: .; v_gene: TRBV9; j_gene: TRBJ2-1; CDR3aa: CASSVEESGGRVGNEQFF; CDR3nt: TGTGCCAGCAGCGTAGAGGAGAGTGGCGGGAGAGTGGGGAATGAGCAGTTCTTC
d_gene: .; abundance: .; v_gene: TRBV6-5; j_gene: TRBJ2-7; CDR3aa: CASSYPQVGGIGEQYF; CDR3nt: TGTGCCAGCAGTTACCCGCAGGTCGGGGGCATAGGGGAGCAGTACTTC
d_gene: TRBD1; abundance: .; v_gene: TRBV5-4; j_gene: TRBJ1-2; CDR3aa: CASSFPGQAGYTF; CDR3nt: TGTGCCAGCAGCTTTCCAGGACAGGCTGGCTACACCTTC
d_gene: TRBD2; abundance: .; v_gene: TRBV28; j_gene: TRBJ2-7; CDR3aa: CASSAGLAGAYEQYF; CDR3nt: TGTGCCAGCAGCGCCGGACTAGCGGGGGCCTACGAGCAGTACTTC
d_gene: TRBD2; abundance: once; v_gene: TRBV11-2; j_gene: TRBJ2-7; CDR3aa: CASSPFLLSGRAHEQYF; CDR3nt: TGTGCCAGCAGCCCATTCCTCCTTAGCGGGAGGGCCCACGAGCAGTACTTC
d_gene: .; abundance: .; v_gene: TRBV9; j_gene: TRBJ2-5; CDR3aa: CASSVGWDNQETQYF; CDR3nt: TGTGCCAGCAGCGTAGGGTGGGACAACCAAGAGACCCAGTACTTC
d_gene: TRBD1; abundance: .; v_gene: TRBV7-2; j_gene: TRBJ2-2; CDR3aa: CASSSDRASGELFF; CDR3nt: TGTGCCAGCAGTTCCGACAGGGCGTCGGGGGAGCTGTTTTTT
d_gene: TRBD2; abundance: .; v_gene: TRBV19; j_gene: TRBJ2-1; CDR3aa: CASSFSLAGTNEQFF; CDR3nt: TGTGCCAGTAGTTTTTCACTAGCGGGTACCAATGAGCAGTTCTTC
d_gene: .; abundance: .; v_gene: TRBV19; j_gene: TRBJ1-6; CDR3aa: CASSPTVNSPLHF; CDR3nt: TGTGCCAGTAGTCCGACAGTTAATTCACCCCTCCACTTT
d_gene: TRBD2; abundance: .; v_gene: TRBV2; j_gene: TRBJ2-3; CDR3aa: CATRLAGGVDTQYF; CDR3nt: TGTGCCACTAGACTAGCGGGAGGGGTAGATACGCAGTATTTT
d_gene: TRBD2; abundance: .; v_gene: TRBV10-3; j_gene: TRBJ2-1; CDR3aa: CAISPTSGPGIEQFF; CDR3nt: TGTGCCATCAGTCCCACTAGCGGGCCGGGTATTGAGCAGTTCTTC
d_gene: TRBD1; abundance: .; v_gene: TRBV7-2; j_gene: TRBJ1-2; CDR3aa: CASSPSRGRRNGYTF; CDR3nt: TGTGCCAGCAGCCCCAGCAGGGGGCGTCGGAATGGCTACACCTTC
d_gene: .; abundance: .; v_gene: TRBV2; j_gene: TRBJ1-5; CDR3aa: CASSERSGSNQPQHF; CDR3nt: TGTGCCAGCAGTGAGAGGTCGGGTAGCAATCAGCCCCAGCATTTT
d_gene: TRBD2; abundance: .; v_gene: TRBV7-3; j_gene: TRBJ2-3; CDR3aa: CASSSLAGGADTQYF; CDR3nt: TGTGCCAGCAGCTCACTAGCGGGGGGCGCAGATACGCAGTATTTT
d_gene: .; abundance: .; v_gene: TRBV6-4; j_gene: TRBJ1-1; CDR3aa: CASSAPGSDRYMNTEAFF; CDR3nt: TGTGCCAGCAGTGCCCCTGGCTCCGACAGGTACATGAACACTGAAGCTTTCTTT
d_gene: TRBD1; abundance: .; v_gene: TRBV9; j_gene: TRBJ2-7; CDR3aa: CASSPRTGGVSFHEQYF; CDR3nt: TGTGCCAGCAGCCCCAGGACAGGGGGCGTATCCTTCCACGAGCAGTACTTC
d_gene: TRBD1; abundance: .; v_gene: TRBV6-1; j_gene: TRBJ2-7; CDR3aa: CASSEGGQAGYF; CDR3nt: TGTGCCAGCAGTGAGGGGGGACAGGCGGGGTACTTC
d_gene: TRBD2; abundance: .; v_gene: TRBV4-2; j_gene: TRBJ2-7; CDR3aa: CASSQGLAGGLFVLHEQYF; CDR3nt: TGTGCCAGCAGCCAGGGACTAGCGGGAGGCCTCTTCGTCTTACACGAGCAGTACTTC
d_gene: TRBD1; abundance: .; v_gene: TRBV7-7; j_gene: TRBJ1-2; CDR3aa: CASSLATGESRSGYTF; CDR3nt: TGTGCTAGCAGCTTAGCGACAGGGGAATCGAGGAGTGGCTACACCTTC
d_gene: .; abundance: .; v_gene: TRBV2; j_gene: TRBJ1-6; CDR3aa: CARRAGHQDNSPLHF; CDR3nt: TGTGCCAGGCGCGCGGGACACCAGGATAATTCACCCCTCCACTTT
d_gene: TRBD2; abundance: .; v_gene: TRBV27; j_gene: TRBJ2-1; CDR3aa: CASSPYAGRDNEQFF; CDR3nt: TGTGCCAGCAGTCCCTATGCGGGGAGGGACAATGAGCAGTTCTTC
d_gene: TRBD1; abundance: once; v_gene: TRBV5-6; j_gene: TRBJ1-4; CDR3aa: CASSLTGGFGELFF; CDR3nt: TGTGCCAGCAGCTTGACAGGGGGCTTTGGTGAACTGTTTTTT
d_gene: .; abundance: .; v_gene: TRBV28; j_gene: TRBJ1-4; CDR3aa: CASSLPGRGEEKLFF; CDR3nt: TGTGCCAGCAGCCTCCCAGGGCGGGGGGAAGAAAAACTGTTTTTT
d_gene: TRBD1; abundance: once; v_gene: TRBV18; j_gene: TRBJ1-2; CDR3aa: CASSPGTGHGYTF; CDR3nt: TGTGCCAGCTCACCAGGGACAGGCCATGGCTACACCTTC
d_gene: .; abundance: .; v_gene: TRBV5-6; j_gene: TRBJ1-3; CDR3aa: CASSPRLLPFSGNTIYF; CDR3nt: TGTGCCAGCAGTCCAAGGTTATTACCTTTCTCTGGAAACACCATATATTTT
d_gene: .; abundance: .; v_gene: TRBV5-4; j_gene: TRBJ2-2; CDR3aa: CASSLELAGELFF; CDR3nt: TGTGCCAGCAGCTTGGAGCTAGCCGGGGAGCTGTTTTTT
d_gene: .; abundance: once; v_gene: TRBV18; j_gene: TRBJ1-1; CDR3aa: CASSPSEGDEAFF; CDR3nt: TGTGCCAGCTCACCCTCGGAGGGGGATGAAGCTTTCTTT
d_gene: .; abundance: .; v_gene: TRBV14; j_gene: TRBJ2-1; CDR3aa: CASSQDFWGSGQEQFF; CDR3nt: TGTGCCAGCAGCCAAGATTTTTGGGGTAGCGGCCAAGAGCAGTTCTTC
d_gene: TRBD2; abundance: .; v_gene: TRBV28; j_gene: TRBJ2-1; CDR3aa: CASKLPGLARGNEQFF; CDR3nt: TGTGCCAGCAAATTGCCGGGACTAGCACGTGGAAATGAGCAGTTCTTC
d_gene: TRBD1; abundance: .; v_gene: TRBV18; j_gene: TRBJ1-2; CDR3aa: CASSPGQGGYTF; CDR3nt: TGTGCCAGCTCACCCGGACAGGGAGGCTACACCTTC
d_gene: .; abundance: .; v_gene: TRBV7-8; j_gene: TRBJ1-5; CDR3aa: CASSSQRLTNQPQHF; CDR3nt: TGTGCCAGCAGCTCGCAGCGGCTGACAAATCAGCCCCAGCATTTT